These T cell receptor beta chains were read from a single sample in a study of blood T cell repertoires in COVID-19. The table came from immunoSEQ multiplex PCR; TCRdb's copy has only in-frame clones and leaves some out. The repertoire holds approximately 300,000 clones, with 80% to 95% as singletons. Sample: peripheral blood. The origin of the receptors is a woman aged 25-40 years with COVID-19, enrolled during active disease. CDR3s include the opening cysteine and the closing phenylalanine or tryptophan. A D gene is named only where the DNA matches it firmly. Clone size is stated in some rows and not others, as once, few, many or a class when expanded.

>15|.|.|TRBV3-1/TRBV3-2|TRBJ2-1
TGTGCCAGCAGAGAGGCGGGGGCCGCCTACAATGAGCAGTTCTTC
CASREAGAAYNEQFF
>16|.|.|TRBV23-1|TRBJ1-6
TGCGCCAGCAGTCAGCCCCCGCAGGGGCCTAATTCACCCCTCCACTTT
CASSQPPQGPNSPLHF
>12|.|.|TRBV7-9|TRBJ2-1
TGTGCCAGCAGCTTACCTTACAATGAGCAGTTCTTC
CASSLPYNEQFF
>15|.|.|TRBV5-4|TRBJ2-3
TGTGCCAGCAGCTGGGGAGGCGCAGCAACAGATACGCAGTATTTT
CASSWGGAATDTQYF
>13|.|.|TRBV19|TRBJ1-2
TGTGCCACATCAGGAGGGACCTTGGGTGGCTACACCTTC
CATSGGTLGGYTF
>17|.|.|TRBV5-1|TRBJ2-2
TGCGCCAGCAGCTTGGCCCCGGTAGCGGCAAACACCGGGGAGCTGTTTTTT
CASSLAPVAANTGELFF
>16|.|.|TRBV18|TRBJ1-6
TGTGCCAGCTCACCTGACATAACTCTCCTAAATTCACCCCTCCACTTT
CASSPDITLLNSPLHF
>14|.|.|TRBV27|TRBJ2-1
TGTGCCAGCAGTTTATACACCGGGAGCAATGAGCAGTTCTTC
CASSLYTGSNEQFF
>14|.|.|TRBV19|TRBJ1-2
TGTGCCAGTAGTATAGATCCAGGTCTCTATGGCTACACCTTC
CASSIDPGLYGYTF
>15|.|.|TRBV4-2|TRBJ1-3
TGTGCCAGCAGCCAAGATCCAGGCCCGGGAAACACCATATATTTT
CASSQDPGPGNTIYF
>15|TRBD2|.|TRBV27|TRBJ2-7
TGTGCCAGCAGTGCCTGGGGACTAGCGGACTACGAGCAGTACTTC
CASSAWGLADYEQYF
>14|TRBD1|once|TRBV18|TRBJ1-1
TGTGCCAGCTCACGAACCGGGACAGGGGAGTTTGGTTTCTTT
CASSRTGTGEFGFF
>15|TRBD2|.|TRBV11-3|TRBJ2-1
TGTGCCAGCAGCCTCGGGACTAGCGGGAGTGATGAGCAGTTCTTC
CASSLGTSGSDEQFF
>14|TRBD1|.|TRBV5-1|TRBJ1-1
TGCGCCAGCAGCACTCGACAGGGACCCACTGAAGCTTTCTTT
CASSTRQGPTEAFF
>13|.|.|TRBV12-3/TRBV12-4|TRBJ2-5
TGTGCCAGCAGTTTGGGTCCGCGGGAGACCCAGTACTTC
CASSLGPRETQYF
>15|TRBD1|.|TRBV4-1|TRBJ1-5
TGCGCCAGCAGCCAAGCGGACAGGGAATCTCAGCCCCAGCATTTT
CASSQADRESQPQHF
>13|TRBD1|.|TRBV6-5|TRBJ2-7
TGTGCCAGCATCACAGGGGCGGGCTACGAGCAGTACTTC
CASITGAGYEQYF
>13|.|.|TRBV28|TRBJ1-2
TGTGCCAGCTTCTCTGGGGGGTACTATGGCTACACCTTC
CASFSGGYYGYTF
>13|.|.|TRBV28|TRBJ1-6
TGTGCCATCCTCGGACACTTTAATTCACCCCTCCACTTT
CAILGHFNSPLHF
>14|.|.|TRBV28|TRBJ2-5
TGTGCCAGCAGTTTAAACCTCCCCCTACAGACCCAGTACTTC
CASSLNLPLQTQYF
>14|TRBD1|.|TRBV6-5|TRBJ2-1
TGTGCCAGCAGTTACGCCAGGGGGCGGAATGAGCAGTTCTTC
CASSYARGRNEQFF
>13|.|.|TRBV11-2|TRBJ1-1
TGTGCCAGCAGCTTAGAGGGGAGGACTGAAGCTTTCTTT
CASSLEGRTEAFF
>13|.|.|TRBV7-9|TRBJ2-5
TGTGCCAGCAGCTTACGGCTAGCAGAGACCCAGTACTTC
CASSLRLAETQYF
>13|TRBD1|.|TRBV19|TRBJ1-2
TGTGCCAGTAGTAGACAGGGGGCGGAAGGCTACACCTTC
CASSRQGAEGYTF
>13|.|.|TRBV2|TRBJ1-1
TGTGCCAGCTGGGGACATCTGAACACTGAAGCTTTCTTT
CASWGHLNTEAFF
>11|.|.|TRBV20-1|TRBJ1-2
TGCAGTGCTAGAGAGAGGAGGGGCTACACCTTC
CSARERRGYTF
>13|.|.|TRBV7-2|TRBJ2-7
TGTGCCAGCAGCGTCCTTCGGGTTTACGAGCAGTACTTC
CASSVLRVYEQYF